This T cell receptor beta chain came from a study of CD8 T cells in ankylosing spondylitis. Quantitative 5'-RACE with molecular barcodes produced the TCR beta libraries. Each CDR3 protein is one row after TCRdb ran MiXCR on the 5' RACE reads. The repertoire holds about 150,000 distinct CDR3 sequences, with roughly a third as singletons. Overall study results and limits: Disease-linked clones were CD8+ and relatively rare in peripheral blood. Reports say disease-linked clones showed up significantly more in matched ankylosing spondylitis synovial fluid. Both synovial fluid and blood in reactive arthritis had previously been reported to carry some motif variants.

CDR3 length: 13 residues. V lost 2 bases to trimming and J lost 5 bases, with 9 bases between them. Germline assignment: CDR1 LGHDT and CDR2 YNNKEL (reference sequence). This clonotype has a handful of counts. Its target is unknown. The source material was synovial fluid, either unsorted or a sorted T cell fraction (not recorded which). The V gene is TRBV3-1, the J gene TRBJ1-1; tentatively, D is TRBD1 (5 bases). The TCR comes from a male donor with ankylosing spondylitis. The chain's CDR3 is CASSQRGRTEAFF. CDR3 coding DNA: TGTGCCAGCAGCCAAAGGGGAAGGACTGAAGCTTTCTTT. Combining the CDR3 with reference TRBV3-1 and TRBJ1-1 gives the whole variable domain DTAVSQTPKYLVTQMGNDKSIKCEQNLGHDTMYWYKQDSKKFLKIMFSYNNKELIINETVPNRFSPKSPDKAHLNLHINSLELGDSAVYFCASSQRGRTEAFFGQGTRLTVV.